The 4 T cell receptor beta chains listed next were all sequenced from one sample in a study of PD-L1 blockade in urothelial cancer. This sample's time point: pretreatment peripheral blood. Clones were sequenced by immunoSEQ multiplex PCR, and TCRdb holds only the in-frame ones, with some missing. The sample shows more than 75,000 clones, less than 90% of them seen only once. Here the sequenced sample was PBMCs, taken around atezolizumab (anti-PD-L1) treatment. These receptors were collected from a man aged 55-75 years with urothelial cancer.

V and J are TRBV18 and TRBJ2-5; 12 bases match TRBD2. Germline values: CDR1 KGHSH, CDR2 LQKENI. V shed 3 bases and J 4 bases; nucleotides not matched to a gene: 6. The CDR3 is made up of 16 amino acids. CDR3 DNA: TGTGCCAGCTCACCCCCTAGCGGGAGGGCCGGAGAGACCCAGTACTTC. Its protein is CASSPPSGRAGETQYF. The entire variable domain, with the rest obtained from reference TRBV18 and TRBJ2-5, is as follows: NAGVMQNPRHLVRRRGQEARLRCSPMKGHSHVYWYRQLPEEGLKFMVYLQKENIIDESGMPKERFSAEFPKEGPSILRIQQVVRGDSAAYFCASSPPSGRAGETQYFGPGTRLLVL.

The chain carries TRBV27 and TRBJ2-1; D might be TRBD1 (6 bases). Per germline, CDR1 MNHEY and CDR2 SMNVEV (reference sequence). The CDR3 consists of 16 residues. V shed 6 bases and J shed 0 bases, with 15 bases lying between them. This CDR3 is CASRPRQAISYNEQFF. CDR3 DNA sequence: TGTGCCAGCAGACCAAGACAGGCTATCTCCTACAATGAGCAGTTCTTC.

J is TRBJ1-5 and V is TRBV30; maybe TRBD1 (6 bases). Trimming took 3 bases from V and 2 from J, leaving 14 bases between them. CDR3 size: 15 residues. Germline V gene sequence: CDR1 GTSNPN, CDR2 SVGIG (reference sequence). CDR3 protein: CAWRTGSGGNQPQHF. CDR3 bases: TGTGCCTGGAGAACAGGGAGTGGGGGCAATCAGCCCCAGCATTTT.

The chain joins TRBV5-6 to TRBJ2-3; TRBD2 aligns across 7 bases. J gave up 1 base and V 4 bases, and 15 bases lay outside the gene matches. Germline V gene lookup returns CDR1 SGHDT and CDR2 YYEEEE. The CDR3 sequence is 18 residues long. The CDR3, as DNA: TGTGCCAGCAGCGGGGACTACCGAGTTCTCCTCGGCACAGATACGCAGTATTTT. Protein product: CASSGDYRVLLGTDTQYF. The variable domain in full, completed from reference TRBV5-6 and TRBJ2-3, reads DAGVTQSPTHLIKTRGQQVTLRCSPKSGHDTVSWYQQALGQGPQFIFQYYEEEERQRGNFPDRFSGHQFPNYSSELNVNALLLGDSALYLCASSGDYRVLLGTDTQYFGPGTRLTVL.